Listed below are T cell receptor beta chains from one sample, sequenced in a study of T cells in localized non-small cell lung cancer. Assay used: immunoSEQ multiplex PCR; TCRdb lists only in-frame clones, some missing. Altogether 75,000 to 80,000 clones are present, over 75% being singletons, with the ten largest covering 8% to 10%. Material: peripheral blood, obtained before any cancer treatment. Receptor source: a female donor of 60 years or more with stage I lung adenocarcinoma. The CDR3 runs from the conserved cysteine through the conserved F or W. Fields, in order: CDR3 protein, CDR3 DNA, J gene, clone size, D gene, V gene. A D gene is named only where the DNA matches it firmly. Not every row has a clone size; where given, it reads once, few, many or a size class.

CASSISPTGGNSPLHF TGTGCCAGTAGTATATCCCCGACAGGAGGAAATTCACCCCTCCACTTT TRBJ1-6 . . TRBV19
CASSLNGGSLHNEQFF TGTGCCAGCAGCTTAAATGGGGGTAGCCTTCACAATGAGCAGTTCTTC TRBJ2-1 . . TRBV7-2
CASSLAVEELFF TGCGCCAGCAGCTTGGCGGTAGAGGAGCTGTTTTTT TRBJ2-2 . . TRBV5-1
CASSTGSPPAQFF TGTGCCAGCAGTACCGGGTCACCCCCGGCCCAGTTCTTC TRBJ2-1 . . TRBV6-5
CASSLGGGVGNEQFF TGTGCCAGCAGTTTAGGGGGGGGAGTCGGCAATGAGCAGTTCTTC TRBJ2-1 . TRBD2 TRBV27
CASSMRENTEAFF TGTGCCAGTAGTATGCGGGAGAACACTGAAGCTTTCTTT TRBJ1-1 . . TRBV19
CASSLVSAGRYQETQYF TGTGCCAGCAGCTTAGTTTCAGCGGGGCGGTACCAAGAGACCCAGTACTTC TRBJ2-5 . TRBD2 TRBV5-6
CASSERAAGGGYEQFF TGTGCCAGCAGCGAGAGGGCGGCGGGGGGCGGCTATGAGCAGTTCTTC TRBJ2-1 . TRBD2 TRBV9
CASRGGSLEKLFF TGTGCCAGCAGAGGTGGCTCCCTAGAAAAACTGTTTTTT TRBJ1-4 . . TRBV28
CASSYDGTSGGTDTQYF TGTGCCAGCAGCTATGACGGGACTAGCGGGGGCACAGATACGCAGTATTTT TRBJ2-3 . TRBD2 TRBV7-2
CASSYSAGAYTQYF TGTGCCAGCAGTTACTCTGCGGGAGCATATACGCAGTATTTT TRBJ2-3 . TRBD2 TRBV6-6
CASSLVPAGGGNEQFF TGTGCCAGCAGTTTAGTCCCGGCGGGAGGGGGCAATGAGCAGTTCTTC TRBJ2-1 . TRBD2 TRBV27
CSTTSGRIDTQYF TGCAGCACAACTAGCGGGAGAATAGATACGCAGTATTTT TRBJ2-3 . TRBD2 TRBV29-1
CASSLAGTNYNEQFF TGTGCCAGCAGCTTAGCCGGGACTAACTACAATGAGCAGTTCTTC TRBJ2-1 . TRBD2 TRBV7-2
CASKTGPMNTEAFF TGTGCCAGCAAAACAGGGCCGATGAACACTGAAGCTTTCTTT TRBJ1-1 . . TRBV2
CASSLITNTDTQYF TGTGCCAGCAGCCTTATTACCAACACAGATACGCAGTATTTT TRBJ2-3 . . TRBV5-6
CATSRDGPRGAFF TGTGCCACCAGCAGAGATGGGCCGCGTGGAGCTTTCTTT TRBJ1-1 few . TRBV15
CASSLVVGAGKFF TGTGCCAGCAGCTTAGTTGTGGGGGCGGGGAAGTTCTTC TRBJ2-1 . . TRBV7-2
CASSVHSSYEQYF TGTGCCAGCAGCGTACACAGCTCCTACGAGCAGTACTTC TRBJ2-7 . . TRBV6-6
CSASENTEAFF TGCAGTGCTAGCGAGAACACTGAAGCTTTCTTT TRBJ1-1 . . TRBV20-1
CASSLRDIDGYTF TGTGCCAGCAGTTTAAGGGACATAGATGGCTACACCTTC TRBJ1-2 . . TRBV28
CASSLIGPANTEAFF TGTGCCAGCAGTTTGATTGGGCCAGCGAACACTGAAGCTTTCTTT TRBJ1-1 . . TRBV28
CASSLTTETQYF TGTGCCAGCAGCTTAACTACAGAGACCCAGTACTTC TRBJ2-5 once . TRBV7-2
CSVSVAVGYEQYF TGCAGCGTATCTGTGGCGGTAGGGTACGAGCAGTACTTC TRBJ2-7 . . TRBV29-1
CASSLARGLAGGGGGEQYF TGTGCCAGCAGCTTAGCTAGGGGACTAGCGGGAGGTGGGGGAGGCGAGCAGTACTTC TRBJ2-7 . TRBD2 TRBV7-2
CASSVGTGGGETQYF TGTGCCAGCAGCGTCGGGACAGGGGGAGGAGAGACCCAGTACTTC TRBJ2-5 . TRBD1 TRBV9
CASSPRAGLGQPQHF TGTGCCAGCAGCCCCCGAGCCGGGCTCGGTCAGCCCCAGCATTTT TRBJ1-5 few . TRBV28
CASSPLGTTTSGNTIYF TGTGCCAGCTCACCACTCGGGACAACAACTTCTGGAAACACCATATATTTT TRBJ1-3 . . TRBV18
CASSPSSYNEQFF TGTGCCAGCAGCCCTAGCTCCTACAATGAGCAGTTCTTC TRBJ2-1 . . TRBV7-9
CASRGVRTLERANVLTF TGTGCCAGCAGGGGTGTTAGGACTCTGGAGCGGGCCAACGTCCTGACTTTC TRBJ2-6 . . TRBV2
CASSSLSTANYGYTF TGTGCCAGCAGCTCCTTATCCACTGCTAACTATGGCTACACCTTC TRBJ1-2 . . TRBV7-3
CASSRQGTTEAFF TGTGCCAGTAGTAGACAGGGGACCACTGAAGCTTTCTTT TRBJ1-1 . TRBD1 TRBV19
CASSLDRDRGNYEQYF TGCGCCAGCAGCTTGGACCGGGACAGGGGTAACTACGAGCAGTACTTC TRBJ2-7 few TRBD1 TRBV5-1
CASSRRGTGLTGELFF TGTGCCAGTAGTAGAAGAGGGACAGGGCTCACCGGGGAGCTGTTTTTT TRBJ2-2 . TRBD1 TRBV19
CASSPTYSETQYF TGTGCCAGCAGCCCTACCTACTCCGAGACCCAGTACTTC TRBJ2-5 . . TRBV5-4
CASGLTSSNTQYF TGTGCTAGTGGCCTGACTAGTTCCAATACGCAGTATTTT TRBJ2-3 . . TRBV12-5
CASSREQGSKEAQYF TGTGCCAGCAGCCGTGAACAGGGGTCGAAGGAGGCCCAGTACTTC TRBJ2-5 once TRBD1 TRBV4-2
CAISQTGSGNTIYF TGTGCCATCAGCCAGACAGGGTCTGGAAACACCATATATTTT TRBJ1-3 . TRBD1 TRBV10-3
CASSQDSTWVGQPQHF TGCGCCAGCAGCCAAGATTCGACCTGGGTAGGTCAGCCCCAGCATTTT TRBJ1-5 . . TRBV4-1
CASSLVGLTYNEQFF TGTGCCAGCAGCTTAGTGGGACTAACCTACAATGAGCAGTTCTTC TRBJ2-1 . TRBD2 TRBV7-2
CSVGSGGYTEAFF TGCAGCGTTGGATCAGGGGGCTACACTGAAGCTTTCTTT TRBJ1-1 . TRBD1 TRBV29-1
CASSLVFGGASGSEQFF TGTGCCAGCAGCTTGGTCTTTGGGGGGGCTAGCGGGAGTGAGCAGTTCTTC TRBJ2-1 . TRBD2 TRBV5-6
CASSYLRGTGVEKLFF TGTGCCAGCAGTTATCTTCGGGGGACAGGGGTTGAAAAACTGTTTTTT TRBJ1-4 . TRBD1 TRBV6-5
CASSPGQSYEQYF TGTGCCAGCAGCCCGGGACAATCCTACGAGCAGTACTTC TRBJ2-7 . . TRBV4-2
CASSPDRVAPLHF TGCGCCAGCAGCCCGGACAGGGTAGCACCCCTCCACTTT TRBJ1-6 . TRBD1 TRBV4-3
CASSLGETQYF TGTGCCAGCAGCTTGGGGGAGACCCAGTACTTC TRBJ2-5 . . TRBV11-2
CASSLDGASTDTQYF TGTGCCAGCAGCTTAGACGGGGCCAGCACAGATACGCAGTATTTT TRBJ2-3 once . TRBV7-8
CASSMEGTGLGQPQHF TGTGCCAGTAGTATGGAGGGAACAGGGTTGGGGCAGCCCCAGCATTTT TRBJ1-5 . . TRBV19
CASSQGLTAYNSPLHF TGCGCCAGCAGCCAAGGCCTGACAGCCTATAATTCACCCCTCCACTTT TRBJ1-6 . . TRBV4-1